The 23 T cell receptor beta chains given below trace back to one sample, sequenced in a study of regulatory T cells in long-lasting Graves disease. Libraries of TCR beta came from iRepertoire HTBI primers plus Arm-PCR of CDR3 regions. TCRdb re-called the multiplex PCR reads with MiXCR, one entry per CDR3 protein. The repertoire includes some 340,000 distinct CDR3 sequences, less than 30% of them detected once, and 25% to 30% sits in the top ten. Time point of the sample: persistent/refractory GD, antithyroid drugs over 5 years with positive TRAb. Generation of the TCR library employed RNA extracted from PBMCs. Material: peripheral blood mononuclear cells (PBMCs), obtained when the disease was refractory, from a patient treated with antithyroid drugs. Receptors originate from a woman aged 40 to 55 with Graves disease.

Many counts were recorded for this clonotype. V gene TRBV11-2 combines with J gene TRBJ2-5, with D hard to call. Germline V gene sequence: CDR1 SGHAT, CDR2 FQNNGV. This CDR3 contains 12 residues. Trimming removed 5 bases from V and 5 bases from J, with 9 bases in between. DNA of the CDR3: TGTGCCAGCAGCCGGATGTGGGAGACCCAGTACTTC. This gives the protein CASSRMWETQYF.

This clonotype has just a few counts. V usage is TRBV11-2 and J usage is TRBJ2-1, with 10 bases identical to TRBD2. The junction had 15 bases not matched to a gene; V was cut back by 0 bases and J by 4 bases. The CDR3 loop spans 20 amino acids. Germline loops: CDR1 SGHAT, CDR2 FQNNGV. CDR3: CASSLDYQGAGGPYYNEQFF. DNA for the CDR3: TGTGCCAGCAGCTTAGATTATCAGGGAGCGGGAGGGCCTTATTACAATGAGCAGTTCTTC.

This rearrangement joins TRBV3-1 to TRBJ1-1; D call uncertain. V dropped 1 base and J dropped 1 base, with 7 bases sitting between them. The CDR3 is made up of 14 amino acids. The germline V gene encodes CDR1 LGHDT and CDR2 YNNKEL (reference sequence). CDR3 loop: CASSQVGENTEAFF. The CDR3 bases are TGTGCCAGCAGCCAAGTTGGCGAGAACACTGAAGCTTTCTTT.

V usage is TRBV11-2 and J usage is TRBJ2-3, with D hard to call. The germline V gene has CDR1 SGHAT and CDR2 FQNNGV. V was pared by 5 bases and J by 4 bases, with 4 bases between. The CDR3 loop spans 11 amino acids. This chain's CDR3 is CASSNSDTQYF. As DNA, the CDR3 is TGTGCCAGCAGCAACTCAGATACGCAGTATTTT.

This clonotype was detected ten times or more. This sequence joins TRBV28 and TRBJ2-7; D gene unclear. The CDR3 sequence is 11 residues long. V lost 7 bases and J 0 bases, leaving 4 bases between the germline ends. The germline V gene has CDR1 MDHEN and CDR2 SYDVKM. CDR3 sequence: CASMSSYEQYF. CDR3 DNA: TGTGCCAGCATGAGCTCCTACGAGCAGTACTTC.

This clonotype was counted at least ten times. J is TRBJ1-1 and V is TRBV5-1; D is unresolved. Germline V gene sequence: CDR1 SGHRS, CDR2 YFSETQ. The germline V and J ends were trimmed by 2 bases and 2 bases, with 10 bases remaining between them. The CDR3 is made up of 14 amino acids. The CDR3 DNA reads as TGCGCCAGCAGCTTTCTCGCGGACAACACTGAAGCTTTCTTT. It yields the protein CASSFLADNTEAFF. Full variable domain (remainder filled in from reference TRBV5-1 and TRBJ1-1): KAGVTQTPRYLIKTRGQQVTLSCSPISGHRSVSWYQQTPGQGLQFLFEYFSETQRNKGNFPGRFSGRQFSNSRSEMNVSTLELGDSALYLCASSFLADNTEAFFGQGTRLTVV.

This sequence joins TRBV9 and TRBJ2-7, with TRBD1 as a possible D gene (5 bases). Germline loops: CDR1 SGDLS, CDR2 YYNGEE. The CDR3 has 15 amino acids. Trimming stripped 4 bases from V and 4 bases from J, with 18 bases between. The CDR3 nucleotides are TGTGCCAGCAGCCCCCTGGGGCTCCCAACGTACGAGCAGTACTTC. It yields the protein CASSPLGLPTYEQYF. The full variable domain, in which reference TRBV9 and TRBJ2-7 provide the parts outside the CDR3, is DSGVTQTPKHLITATGQRVTLRCSPRSGDLSVYWYQQSLDQGLQFLIQYYNGEERAKGNILERFSAQQFPDLHSELNLSSLELGDSALYFCASSPLGLPTYEQYFGPGTRLTVT.

V gene TRBV20-1 combines with J gene TRBJ1-6; weak D call: TRBD1 (5 bases). Trimming removed 0 bases at V and 13 bases at J, with 22 bases between. The length of the CDR3 is 16 residues. In germline, CDR1 is DFQATT, CDR2 SNEGSKA (reference sequence). In DNA form, the CDR3 reads TGCAGTGCTAGAGAGGGTCAAGGGACGGTCGTTAAGCCCCTCCACTTT. This codes for CSAREGQGTVVKPLHF.

V and J are TRBV15 and TRBJ2-5, with TRBD2 identical over 7 bases. Germline values: CDR1 LNHNV, CDR2 YYDKDF (reference sequence). V lost 5 bases to trimming and J lost 5 bases; unmatched junction nucleotides: 11. This CDR3 contains 15 residues. CDR3 sequence: CATSPLGGTGETQYF. The DNA for the CDR3 is TGTGCCACCAGCCCCCTGGGAGGGACTGGGGAGACCCAGTACTTC.

This clonotype was picked up many times. The chain couples TRBV2 to TRBJ1-4, with D unclear. The CDR3 is 16 amino acids. V shed 3 bases and J shed 7 bases, with 18 bases lying between them. CDR1 and CDR2 from the germline V gene are SNHLY and FYNNEI. The CDR3 DNA follows: TGTGCCAGCAGTGATGGCGGCAAACTAATAGGTGAAAAACTGTTTTTT. Its protein is CASSDGGKLIGEKLFF.

The chain is built from TRBV12-3 or TRBV12-4 and TRBJ1-2, with D unclear. This CDR3 spans 11 amino acids. Trimming took off 5 bases at V and 8 bases at J, with 9 bases between the two ends. CDR3 DNA sequence: TGTGCCAGCAGTATACAAGGGGGCTACACCTTC. Its protein product is CASSIQGGYTF.

This clonotype was recorded at least ten times. V is TRBV27 and J is TRBJ1-6, with 8 bases identical to TRBD1. The ends lost 7 bases at V and 9 bases at J; junction bases unmatched: 11. Germline CDR1 MNHEY, CDR2 SMNVEV (reference sequence). There are 15 residues in the CDR3. The CDR3 DNA is TGTGCCAGCACAGTCATGCAGGGGGCCAGTTCACCCCTCCACTTT. It is translated as CASTVMQGASSPLHF.

This clonotype occurred a few times. This chain uses TRBV7-3 with TRBJ2-1, with 7 bases fitting TRBD1. Germline CDR1 is SGHTA and CDR2 is FQGTGA. There are 15 residues in the CDR3. J was trimmed by 5 bases and V by 5 bases; bases with no gene match: 9. The CDR3 spells CASSPEGGWDNEQFF. The CDR3 DNA reads TGTGCCAGCAGCCCGGAAGGGGGCTGGGACAATGAGCAGTTCTTC.

The genes are TRBV25-1 and TRBJ2-7; D gene uncertain. V lost 4 bases to trimming and J lost 3 bases, with 10 bases between them. CDR3 length: 13 amino acids. Germline CDR1 MGHDK, CDR2 SYGVNS. CDR3 DNA sequence: TGTGCCAGCAGTGGCCCCCTCTACTACGAGCAGTACTTC. Translated: CASSGPLYYEQYF.

In its sample, this clonotype was seen a few times. The genes are TRBV10-3 and TRBJ1-1; TRBD1 agrees at 7 bases. CDR1 and CDR2 (germline): ENHRY, SYGVKD. V trimming: 4 bases; J trimming: 5 bases; junction bases outside the gene matches: 10. This CDR3 is built from 15 residues. As DNA, the CDR3 is TGTGCCATCAGTGGACTGGACAGGCGTACAACTGAAGCTTTCTTT. Its translation: CAISGLDRRTTEAFF.

The CDR3 bases are TGTGCCAGCAGCCCCCGCCTGCTGGAGCAGTACTTC. Translated: CASSPRLLEQYF. The V and J genes are TRBV12-3 or TRBV12-4 and TRBJ2-7, with D hard to call. CDR3 length: 12 amino acids. Trimming left V 6 bases short and J 7 bases short, with 13 bases between.

The gene calls are TRBV2 and TRBJ2-7; D is unresolved. Germline-derived CDR1 and CDR2 are SNHLY and FYNNEI. The CDR3 is 15 amino acids. V was clipped by 6 bases and J by 1 base, with 16 bases between them. CDR3 sequence reads: CASSWLAGESYEQYF. In nucleotides, the CDR3 is TGTGCCAGCAGCTGGTTAGCTGGGGAATCCTACGAGCAGTACTTC. Full variable domain (rest looked up from reference TRBV2 and TRBJ2-7): EPEVTQTPSHQVTQMGQEVILRCVPISNHLYFYWYRQILGQKVEFLVSFYNNEISEKSEIFDDQFSVERPDGSNFTLKIRSTKLEDSAMYFCASSWLAGESYEQYFGPGTRLTVT.

The table lists this clonotype with many counts. The chain uses TRBV11-2 and TRBJ2-5, with D uncertain. CDR1 and CDR2 (germline): SGHAT, FQNNGV. V was trimmed by 0 bases and J by 1 base, leaving 12 bases between them. The CDR3 totals 16 residues. The CDR3 nucleotides read TGTGCCAGCAGCTTAGATTCGGCAGATCCCCAAGAGACCCAGTACTTC. It yields the protein CASSLDSADPQETQYF.

This clonotype was seen only a few times. V and J are TRBV28 and TRBJ1-5; 8 positions match TRBD1. This CDR3 has 17 residues. Germline V gives CDR1 MDHEN, CDR2 SYDVKM. With 5 bases clipped from V and 2 bases from J, the junction kept 11 bases outside the gene matches. DNA of the CDR3: TGTGCCAGCAGTCCCCAGGGCAGGGGGCTCGGCAATCAGCCCCAGCATTTT. It specifies CASSPQGRGLGNQPQHF.

This clonotype was seen repeatedly, ten times or more. V is TRBV24-1 and J is TRBJ2-5; no clear D. Germline values: CDR1 KGHDR, CDR2 SFDVKD. CDR3 length: 12 amino acids. Trimming left V 3 bases short and J 7 bases short, with 8 bases between. The CDR3 loop is CATSDPWRTQYF. CDR3 DNA sequence: TGTGCCACCAGTGATCCCTGGCGGACCCAGTACTTC.

V is TRBV10-3 and J is TRBJ2-1, with D perhaps matching TRBD1 (5 bases). The length of the CDR3 is 15 residues. V was pared by 2 bases and J by 8 bases, with 16 bases between. Germline V CDR1 and CDR2: ENHRY, SYGVKD. The CDR3 nucleotides are TGTGCCATCAGTGAGACCCGGTTAAAAGGGGATGAGCAGTTCTTC. Amino acid sequence: CAISETRLKGDEQFF.

This clonotype has only a few counts. The J gene is TRBJ2-7, the V gene TRBV20-1; tentative D call: TRBD1 (6 bases). V shed 0 bases and J shed 4 bases, with 16 bases lying between them. The CDR3 extends over 15 amino acids. Germline CDR1 reads DFQATT; CDR2 reads SNEGSKA (reference sequence). CDR3 in amino acids: CSARDPGTPTYEQYF. The CDR3 bases are TGCAGTGCTAGAGACCCCGGGACACCCACGTACGAGCAGTACTTC.

The chain joins TRBV10-1 to TRBJ1-1; TRBD1 matches at 7 bases. The germline V gene has CDR1 WNHNN and CDR2 SYGVQD (reference sequence). This CDR3 spans 16 amino acids. Unmatched junction bases numbered 14, after V lost 7 bases and J lost 3 bases. CDR3 in amino acids: CASIRRMGQIHTEAFF. In DNA, the CDR3 is TGCGCCAGCATCAGAAGGATGGGACAGATACACACTGAAGCTTTCTTT.